A selection of T cell receptor beta chains follows, all from one sample in a study of blood T cell repertoires in COVID-19. Clones were read by immunoSEQ multiplex PCR, and TCRdb kept only the in-frame ones, dropping some. The sample has under 300,000 clones; around 90% are singletons. Sequenced material: peripheral blood. The receptors derive from a woman in her forties who had recovered from COVID-19. CDR3s include the opening cysteine and the closing phenylalanine or tryptophan. A D gene is named only where the DNA matches it firmly. Rows give clone size only sometimes, using once, few, many, or a class for an expanded clone.

D	length	size	V	J	DNA	CDR3
TRBD1	14	.	TRBV18	TRBJ1-6	TGTGCCAGCTGGACAGGGTCGGGTAATTCACCCCTCCACTTT	CASWTGSGNSPLHF
.	14	.	TRBV27	TRBJ2-1	TGTGCCAGCAGTTTACGGGGGTCCTACAATGAGCAGTTCTTC	CASSLRGSYNEQFF
.	16	.	TRBV7-2	TRBJ1-5	TGTGCCAGCAGCTTAGTGACGGGAGTTTACAATCAGCCCCAGCATTTT	CASSLVTGVYNQPQHF
TRBD2	16	.	TRBV9	TRBJ2-1	TGTGCCAGCAGCCCCATGAGCGGGGGCACCTACAATGAGCAGTTCTTC	CASSPMSGGTYNEQFF
TRBD2	18	.	TRBV9	TRBJ2-1	TGTGCCAGCAGCCCCGGGACTAGCGGGACTCCAGGATACAATGAGCAGTTCTTC	CASSPGTSGTPGYNEQFF
.	13	.	TRBV27	TRBJ2-7	TGTGCCAGCAGTTTATCCAATGGCGGCGTGCAGTACTTC	CASSLSNGGVQYF
.	11	once	TRBV30	TRBJ2-1	TGTGCCTGGAGTGTGGGAGCGGAGCAGTTCTTC	CAWSVGAEQFF
.	15	.	TRBV28	TRBJ2-2	TGTGCCAGCCTCACTCGAAAGGGGGTAGCCGGGGAGCTGTTTTTT	CASLTRKGVAGELFF
.	17	.	TRBV4-3	TRBJ2-3	TGCGCCAGCAGCCAAGATTTGCCAGGGGCTTACACAGATACGCAGTATTTT	CASSQDLPGAYTDTQYF
.	15	.	TRBV6-5	TRBJ1-4	TGTGCCAGCAGTTACGCGGGAGCAACTAATGAAAAACTGTTTTTT	CASSYAGATNEKLFF
.	14	.	TRBV18	TRBJ1-5	TGTGCCAGCTCACCGTCAGGGAGCAATCAGCCCCAGCATTTT	CASSPSGSNQPQHF
TRBD1	15	many	TRBV6-2/TRBV6-3	TRBJ1-1	TGTGCCAGCAGTCCCACACGAGGGGGCAACACTGAAGCTTTCTTT	CASSPTRGGNTEAFF
.	14	.	TRBV4-1	TRBJ1-2	TGCGCCAGCAGCCAAGACCCCGGGAGGAGTGGCTACACCTTC	CASSQDPGRSGYTF
TRBD2	16	.	TRBV7-8	TRBJ2-2	TGTGCCAGCAGCTTAGCCCCTAGCGGCCTGACCGGGGAGCTGTTTTTT	CASSLAPSGLTGELFF
.	15	.	TRBV7-9	TRBJ1-6	TGTGCCAGCAGCGGCATGGGGGGGTATAATTCACCCCTCCACTTT	CASSGMGGYNSPLHF
.	16	.	TRBV18	TRBJ1-5	TGTGCCAGCTCACCCGCCGTGGGGCAGGGCAATCAGCCCCAGCATTTT	CASSPAVGQGNQPQHF
.	17	.	TRBV5-6	TRBJ2-1	TGTGCCAGCAGCTCTGTAGGGGTTCTTAGCTCCTACAATGAGCAGTTCTTC	CASSSVGVLSSYNEQFF
TRBD2	16	.	TRBV11-3	TRBJ2-5	TGTGCCAGCAGCGGACGGACTAGCGGCGGGAGGGAGACCCAGTACTTC	CASSGRTSGGRETQYF
.	13	.	TRBV7-9	TRBJ1-2	TGTGCCAGCAACTCGGCGGGGGTGGGTGGCTACACCTTC	CASNSAGVGGYTF
TRBD1	13	.	TRBV18	TRBJ1-4	TGTGCCAGCTCACCGGACAGGGAGAAAAAACTGTTTTTT	CASSPDREKKLFF
TRBD2	13	.	TRBV6-2/TRBV6-3	TRBJ2-1	TGTGCCAGCAGTTACGGGACTAGCGGGAGGGGGTTCTTC	CASSYGTSGRGFF
.	15	.	TRBV6-5	TRBJ2-1	TGTGCCAGCAGTTACCCCGGGACTCCCTCCATCGAGCAGTTCTTC	CASSYPGTPSIEQFF
.	15	.	TRBV6-5	TRBJ1-4	TGTGCCAGCAGTTACGCGGGGCAGGGAGGGGAAAAACTGTTTTTT	CASSYAGQGGEKLFF
.	15	.	TRBV27	TRBJ1-2	TGTGCCAGCAGTCCCTGGGGGCAGGGGTGGTATGGCTACACCTTC	CASSPWGQGWYGYTF
.	10	.	TRBV20-1	TRBJ2-5	TGCAGTGCGTACTCAGAGACCCAGTACTTC	CSAYSETQYF
.	14	few	TRBV9	TRBJ1-1	TGTGCCAGCAGCGTAGCCCCGGCGGGCACTGAAGCTTTCTTT	CASSVAPAGTEAFF
TRBD2	12	.	TRBV12-3/TRBV12-4	TRBJ2-1	TGTGCCAGCCGGGAGGGGGGAGATGAGCAGTTCTTC	CASREGGDEQFF
.	13	.	TRBV7-2	TRBJ2-1	TGTGCCAGCAGCTTAGTTACGGGCAATGAGCAGTTCTTC	CASSLVTGNEQFF
.	14	.	TRBV27	TRBJ2-1	TGTGCCAGCAGTTTAGGGCCCGGCGTGTATGAGCAGTTCTTC	CASSLGPGVYEQFF
.	15	.	TRBV25-1	TRBJ2-1	TGTGCCAGCAGTGATTGGGCAGGACCGGCGGGTGAGCAGTTCTTC	CASSDWAGPAGEQFF
.	19	.	TRBV6-4	TRBJ1-3	TGTGCCAGCAGTGACCCCCACCAGACAGGCCGTCCACCTGGAAACACCATATATTTT	CASSDPHQTGRPPGNTIYF
.	17	once	TRBV9	TRBJ2-1	TGTGCCAGCAGCCCCCGGGGGGCCCTGAGCTCCTACAATGAGCAGTTCTTC	CASSPRGALSSYNEQFF
TRBD1	17	.	TRBV4-3	TRBJ1-2	TGCGCCAGCAGCCAAGACTTGGCGGACAGGGTCTTGGGAGGCTACACCTTC	CASSQDLADRVLGGYTF
.	13	.	TRBV7-2	TRBJ1-6	TGTGCCAGCAGCTTTTCCGGGGGTTCACCCCTCCACTTT	CASSFSGGSPLHF
TRBD2	15	.	TRBV28	TRBJ2-3	TGTGCCAGCAGTTTAGGGGGGAGGGGCACAGATACGCAGTATTTT	CASSLGGRGTDTQYF
.	13	few	TRBV19	TRBJ2-3	TGTGCCAGTAGTCCAAGCTCCACAGATACGCAGTATTTT	CASSPSSTDTQYF
.	17	.	TRBV10-3	TRBJ1-5	TGTGCCATCAGTGAGTCGGGGAGGGATGGTGGCAATCAGCCCCAGCATTTT	CAISESGRDGGNQPQHF
.	18	.	TRBV7-8	TRBJ1-6	TGTGCCAGCAGCCCAACCGGGGAGGGCCCCGTAGGGAATTCACCCCTCCACTTT	CASSPTGEGPVGNSPLHF
.	13	.	TRBV25-1	TRBJ2-7	TGTGCCAGCACCCGGGATCTCGGGTACGAGCAGTACTTC	CASTRDLGYEQYF
.	14	once	TRBV6-2/TRBV6-3	TRBJ2-2	TGTGCCAGCAGTGTCCTAGCTGGGACCGGGGAGCTGTTTTTT	CASSVLAGTGELFF
TRBD2	15	.	TRBV7-3	TRBJ2-3	TGTGCCAGCAGCCTCGCGGGAGCGGGCACAGATACGCAGTATTTT	CASSLAGAGTDTQYF
.	17	.	TRBV5-1	TRBJ2-5	TGCGCCAGCAGCTTGGGGGTTGGGCAGGGCGCCACGGAGACCCAGTACTTC	CASSLGVGQGATETQYF
TRBD2	13	.	TRBV19	TRBJ2-2	TGTGCCACCTCGGGGGGGAACACCGGGGAGCTGTTTTTT	CATSGGNTGELFF
TRBD1	18	.	TRBV6-2/TRBV6-3	TRBJ2-3	TGTGCCAGCAGTAGGAATGCGGCCACAGGGGCTAGCACAGATACGCAGTATTTT	CASSRNAATGASTDTQYF